This entry features one T cell receptor (beta chain) sequence. Germline V CDR1 and CDR2: SGHRS, YFSETQ. The CDR3 length is 16 residues. The J segment lost 2 bases and the V segment lost 4 bases, leaving 7 bases of the junction unmatched. The data originate from a study of control samples from healthy donors and cancer patients. Clones were read by immunoSEQ multiplex PCR, and TCRdb kept only the in-frame ones, dropping some. The data hold around 200,000 clones, with 85% to 95% observed a single time. Sample: blood. This rearrangement joins TRBV5-1 to TRBJ2-3, with 10 nucleotides matching TRBD2. The source is a man aged 45-65 years in good health. CDR3 sequence reads: CASSRERGGFTDTQYF. The CDR3 DNA reads as TGCGCCAGCAGCAGAGAGCGGGGGGGCTTCACAGATACGCAGTATTTT.